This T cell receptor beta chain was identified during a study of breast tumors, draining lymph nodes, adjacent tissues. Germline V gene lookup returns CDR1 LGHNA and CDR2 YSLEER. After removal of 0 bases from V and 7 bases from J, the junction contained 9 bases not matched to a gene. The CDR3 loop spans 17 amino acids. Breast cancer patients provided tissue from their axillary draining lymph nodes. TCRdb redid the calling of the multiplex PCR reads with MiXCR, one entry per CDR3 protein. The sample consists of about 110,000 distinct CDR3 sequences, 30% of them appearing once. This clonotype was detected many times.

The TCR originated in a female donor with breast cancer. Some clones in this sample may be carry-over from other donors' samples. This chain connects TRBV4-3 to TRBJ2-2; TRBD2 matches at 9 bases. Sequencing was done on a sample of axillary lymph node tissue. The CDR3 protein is CASSQDRAGGLFGELFF. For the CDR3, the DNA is TGCGCCAGCAGCCAAGATCGTGCGGGGGGGCTCTTCGGGGAGCTGTTTTTT.